This TCR beta chain stems from a study of blood T cell repertoires in COVID-19. About the study: Samples of COVID-19 (acute and convalescent) were obtained from the United States, Italy and Spain. In each case, the material was cDNA or gDNA derived from T cells, B-cell-depleted T cells, or PBMCs.

Germline loops: CDR1 LGHNA, CDR2 YNFKEQ. There are 18 residues in the CDR3. The V segment lost 0 bases and the J segment 4 bases; nucleotides outside the gene matches: 10. In the original analysis: For nucleated cells, counts were estimated from reference gene primer amplification. Assay used: immunoSEQ multiplex PCR; TCRdb lists only in-frame clones, some missing. D and trimming were read from the DNA, whereas the V and J calls and clone size are those reported in that table. The repertoire holds roughly 200,000 clones, with 89% as singletons. The sample comprised peripheral blood. The chain combines TRBV4-2 with TRBJ2-3; 10 positions match TRBD2. This clonotype was sampled from a man aged 35 to 55 with acute or convalescent COVID-19. CDR3 amino acids: CASSQDSSGGAGPDTQYF. Written as DNA, the CDR3 is TGTGCCAGCAGCCAAGATTCGAGCGGGGGGGCCGGGCCAGATACGCAGTATTTT.